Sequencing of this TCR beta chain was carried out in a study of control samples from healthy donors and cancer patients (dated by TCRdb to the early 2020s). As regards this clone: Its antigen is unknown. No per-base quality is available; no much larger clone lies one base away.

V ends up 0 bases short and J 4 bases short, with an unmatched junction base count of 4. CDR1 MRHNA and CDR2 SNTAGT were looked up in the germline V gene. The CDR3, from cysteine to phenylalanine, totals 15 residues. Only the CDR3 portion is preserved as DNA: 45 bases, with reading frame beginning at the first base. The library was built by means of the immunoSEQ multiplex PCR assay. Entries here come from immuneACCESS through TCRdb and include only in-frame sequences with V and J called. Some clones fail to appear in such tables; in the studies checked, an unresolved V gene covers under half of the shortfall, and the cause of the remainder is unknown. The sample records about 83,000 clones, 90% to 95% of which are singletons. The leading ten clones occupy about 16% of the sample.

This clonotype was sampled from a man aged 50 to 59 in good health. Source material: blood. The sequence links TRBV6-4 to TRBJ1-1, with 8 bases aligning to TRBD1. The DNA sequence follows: TGTGCCAGCAGTGACTCAAGAGGGACAGGCACTGAAGCTTTCTTT. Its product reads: CASSDSRGTGTEAFF.